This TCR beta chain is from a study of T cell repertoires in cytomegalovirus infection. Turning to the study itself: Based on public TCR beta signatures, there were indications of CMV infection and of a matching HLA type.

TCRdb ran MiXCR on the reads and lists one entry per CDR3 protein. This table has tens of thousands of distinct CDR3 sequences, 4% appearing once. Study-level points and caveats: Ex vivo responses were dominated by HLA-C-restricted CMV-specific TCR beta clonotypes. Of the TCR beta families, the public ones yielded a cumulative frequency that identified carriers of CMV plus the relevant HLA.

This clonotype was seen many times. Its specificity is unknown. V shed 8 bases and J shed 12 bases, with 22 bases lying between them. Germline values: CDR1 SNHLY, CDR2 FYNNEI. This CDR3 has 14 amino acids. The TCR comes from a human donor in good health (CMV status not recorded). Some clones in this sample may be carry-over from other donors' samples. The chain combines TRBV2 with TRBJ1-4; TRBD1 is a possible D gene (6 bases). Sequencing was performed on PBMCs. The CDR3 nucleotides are TGTGCCAGCGTACGGGACACCCTCTTTGGGGAACTGTTTTTT. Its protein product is CASVRDTLFGELFF.